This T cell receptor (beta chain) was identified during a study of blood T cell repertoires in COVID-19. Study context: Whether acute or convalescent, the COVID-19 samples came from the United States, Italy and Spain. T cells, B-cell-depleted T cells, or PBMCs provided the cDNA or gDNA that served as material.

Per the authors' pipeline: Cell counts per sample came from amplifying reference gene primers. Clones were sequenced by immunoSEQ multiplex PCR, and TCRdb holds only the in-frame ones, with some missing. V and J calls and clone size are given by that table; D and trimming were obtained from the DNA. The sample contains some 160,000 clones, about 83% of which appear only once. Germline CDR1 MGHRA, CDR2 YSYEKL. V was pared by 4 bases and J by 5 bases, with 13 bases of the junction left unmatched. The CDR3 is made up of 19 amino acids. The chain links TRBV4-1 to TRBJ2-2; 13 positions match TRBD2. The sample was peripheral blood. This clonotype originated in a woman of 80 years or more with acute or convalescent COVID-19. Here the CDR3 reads CASSRYQLAGGRRTGELFF. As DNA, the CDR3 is TGCGCCAGCAGCCGATACCAACTAGCGGGAGGGAGAAGAACCGGGGAGCTGTTTTTT.